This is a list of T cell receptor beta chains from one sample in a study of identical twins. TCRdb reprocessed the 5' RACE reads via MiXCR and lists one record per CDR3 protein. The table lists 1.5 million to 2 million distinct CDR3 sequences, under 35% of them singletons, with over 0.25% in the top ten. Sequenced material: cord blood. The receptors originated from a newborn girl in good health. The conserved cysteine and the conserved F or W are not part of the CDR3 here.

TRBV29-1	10	SVDRTAYGYT
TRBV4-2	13	ASSQDSGSNQPQH
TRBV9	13	ASRQGLSTYNEQF
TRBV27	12	ASSSARGRDGYT
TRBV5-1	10	ASSSARFEQF
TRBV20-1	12	SARVSSAPYEQY
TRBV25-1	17	ASSSGGLAGGPYHNEQY
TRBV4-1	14	ASSQDADLVFNEQF
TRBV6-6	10	ACSGGQETQY
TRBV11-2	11	ASSLALINEQF
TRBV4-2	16	ASSQDFRGGLADNEQF
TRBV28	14	ASRPSPGLANNEQF
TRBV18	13	ASSPGRTSNEKLF
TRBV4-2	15	ASSPRPSSGNYNEQF
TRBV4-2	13	ASSQEPGQGNGYT
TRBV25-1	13	ASSESLAGAETQY
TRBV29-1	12	SVEDPLASYEQY
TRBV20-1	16	SARGTSGRRWSYNEQF
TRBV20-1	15	SARAGTSGRPTDTQY
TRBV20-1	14	SARVVSGSHYNEQF
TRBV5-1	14	ASSLVSSAGPYEQY
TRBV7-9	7	ASIYEQY
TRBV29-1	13	SVVRIAGGPGEQY
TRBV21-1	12	ASSKVRQNYGYT
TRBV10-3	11	AISYRVTSEQY
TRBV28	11	ALRGASSYEQY
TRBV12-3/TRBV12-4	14	ASSSTGDDSYNEQF
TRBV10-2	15	ASRPGLAGDPSYEQY
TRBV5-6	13	PSSLWAGSHGKLF
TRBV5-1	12	ASSRAGRGSEQF
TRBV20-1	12	RAPLAGGPDTQY
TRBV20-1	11	SARSASTGELF
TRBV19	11	ASTYRGTGELF
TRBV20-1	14	SARPKLAGGPNEQF
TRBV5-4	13	ASSLKGALDYEQY
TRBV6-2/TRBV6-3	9	ASSMGNIQY
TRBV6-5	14	ASSYSGTGYIYGYT
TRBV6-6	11	ASSSGGNNEQY
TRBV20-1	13	SALGTSGVQETQY
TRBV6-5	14	ASSQSGTGGYNEQF
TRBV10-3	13	AISGPTGRDTEAF
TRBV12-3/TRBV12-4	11	ASSFSARETQY
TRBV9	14	ASSGPSGNIADTRY
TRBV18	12	ASSPSGVNTEAF
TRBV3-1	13	ASSRRASPNYGYT
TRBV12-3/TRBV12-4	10	ASSLLKHGYT
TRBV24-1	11	ATSRMGRNIQY
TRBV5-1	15	ASSSGLAGTHYNEQF
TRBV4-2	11	ASSQENPDEQF
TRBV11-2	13	ASSLVRASVSTQY
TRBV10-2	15	ASSFFPGRPSTDTQY
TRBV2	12	ASSVYRAVNGYT
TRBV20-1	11	SAETGRSYEQY
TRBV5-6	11	ASSLDWYQPQH
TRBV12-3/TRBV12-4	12	ASSRLAFTDTQY
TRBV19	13	ASRTLGSRNTEAF